This T cell receptor beta chain was identified in a study of OX40 agonist ivuxolimab in advanced cancers. Study-wide context: The patients got ivuxolimab, which is an agonistic anti-OX40 (CD134) antibody. A partial response was reached by three patients: one with hepatocellular carcinoma and two with cutaneous melanoma. Participants, roughly 80% male, averaged roughly 60 years of age, ranging from about 20 to 80. Dose-escalation patients had hepatocellular carcinoma, melanoma, renal cell or head and neck cancer.

CDR1 and CDR2 (germline): MGHRA, YSYEKL. The CDR3 length is 12 residues. Trimming pared 3 bases from V and 13 bases from J, leaving 14 bases between. Clones were read by immunoSEQ multiplex PCR, and TCRdb kept only the in-frame ones, dropping some. The data contain around 48,000 clones, approximately 84% of them singletons. V and J are TRBV4-1 and TRBJ2-3, with D possibly TRBD1 on 7 matching bases. The starting material was CD4+ or CD8+ T cells sorted from blood, obtained in a trial of the OX40 agonist ivuxolimab. This TCR derives from an adult with an advanced solid tumor such as melanoma, head and neck, liver or kidney cancer. The CDR3 DNA sequence: TGCGCCAGCAGCCAGGCAGGGGGGCGGAAGTATTTT. Protein product: CASSQAGGRKYF.